The present TCR beta chain was sequenced within a study of T cells in Graves' hyperthyroidism and ophthalmopathy. Study summary: Peripheral blood was secured at the point of initial diagnosis, before any treatment.

In making diagnoses, clinical symptoms, serum thyroxine and TRAb, thyroid ultrasound and orbital computed tomography were all used. General study findings and limits: Within blood appeared most thyroid clonotypes that had expanded above 0.001.

A remark on this clonotype: Its antigen is undetermined.

Germline trimming cut 3 bases from V and 6 bases from J; bases unmatched to any gene: 7. CDR3 length equals 15 residues. Amplification targeted TCR beta CDR3 regions from RNA transcripts. Primed by the HTBI set, a first-round RT-PCR was run on the TCR CDR3. TCRdb independently ran MiXCR on the multiplex PCR reads; one entry per CDR3 protein. Of 300,000 to 450,000 distinct CDR3 sequences in the sample, 25% were seen once. The TCR comes from a middle-aged man with Graves' hyperthyroidism. The sequenced sample was blood. This chain joins TRBV12-3 or TRBV12-4 and TRBJ2-2; TRBD2 matches at 7 bases. DNA for the CDR3: TGTGCCAGCAGTTTGGGCGGGAGTTGGGCCGGGGAGCTGTTTTTT. Encoded protein: CASSLGGSWAGELFF.